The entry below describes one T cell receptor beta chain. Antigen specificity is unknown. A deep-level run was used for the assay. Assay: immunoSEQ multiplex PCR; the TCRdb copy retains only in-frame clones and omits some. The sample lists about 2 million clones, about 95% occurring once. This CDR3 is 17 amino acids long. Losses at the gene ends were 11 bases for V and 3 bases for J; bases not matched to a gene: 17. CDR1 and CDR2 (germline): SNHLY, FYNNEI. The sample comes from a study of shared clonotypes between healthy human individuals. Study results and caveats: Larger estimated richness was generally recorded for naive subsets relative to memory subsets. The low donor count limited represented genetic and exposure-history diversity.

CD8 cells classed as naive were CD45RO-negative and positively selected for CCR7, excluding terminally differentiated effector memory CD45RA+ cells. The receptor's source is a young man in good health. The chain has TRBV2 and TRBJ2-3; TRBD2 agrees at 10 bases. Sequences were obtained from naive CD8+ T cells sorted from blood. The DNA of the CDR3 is TGTGCCCTTGGAGGACTAGCGGACCTCGAGTGGACAGATACGCAGTATTTT. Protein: CALGGLADLEWTDTQYF.